The 16 T cell receptor beta chains reported below all come from one sample, sequenced in a study of shared clonotypes between healthy human individuals. TCRdb's table, derived via immunoSEQ multiplex PCR, lists solely in-frame clones and lacks some. The sample gives about 1 million clones, 78% of which show up once; approximately 0.5% is in the top ten. The sample comprised memory CD4+ T cells from PBMCs. Sample subset: CD45RA-negative fraction. These receptors were taken from a man between 18 and 35 years old in good health. Some clones in this sample may be carry-over from other donors' samples.

The rearrangement joins TRBV9 to TRBJ1-4; maybe TRBD1 (5 bases). Germline V gene lookup returns CDR1 SGDLS and CDR2 YYNGEE. V was clipped by 0 bases and J by 5 bases, with 14 bases between them. The CDR3 loop spans 16 amino acids. The DNA for the CDR3 is TGTGCCAGCAGCGTAGGGTCTACAGGCCCGAATGAAAAACTGTTTTTT. Translation: CASSVGSTGPNEKLFF.

In this sample, this clone turned up once. The chain couples TRBV5-1 to TRBJ1-1; D ambiguous. CDR3 size: 14 residues. V lost 2 bases, J lost 1 base, and 9 bases lay in between. Germline V gene lookup returns CDR1 SGHRS and CDR2 YFSETQ. This CDR3 reads CASSFGNQNTEAFF. Written as DNA, the CDR3 is TGCGCCAGCAGCTTCGGCAATCAGAACACTGAAGCTTTCTTT.

Note on this clone: This may be a read error: a much more frequent sequence differs by one nucleotide. V and J are TRBV7-9 and TRBJ2-5; 10 bases are shared with TRBD2. The germline V gene encodes CDR1 SEHNR and CDR2 FQNEAQ (reference sequence). This CDR3 has 17 amino acids. The CDR3 protein is CAGSMRRSSGREETQYF. The CDR3 DNA reads TGTGCCGGCAGCATGCGGAGATCAAGCGGGAGGGAAGAGACCCAGTACTTC.

The chain employs TRBV6-1 and TRBJ1-5; unclear D gene. CDR1 and CDR2 (germline): MNHNS, SASEGT. The CDR3 has 12 residues. The V and J ends lost 3 bases and 7 bases respectively, with 7 bases between them. The CDR3 loop is CASSELRQPQHF. The CDR3 DNA reads TGTGCCAGCAGTGAGTTAAGGCAGCCCCAGCATTTT.

The rearrangement uses TRBV28 and TRBJ1-3; TRBD1 aligns across 7 bases. The CDR3 covers 15 residues. Germline V gene lookup returns CDR1 MDHEN and CDR2 SYDVKM. V lost 2 bases, J lost 4 bases, and 5 bases stayed unmatched. CDR3 protein: CASSLNRGIGNTIYF. DNA for the CDR3: TGTGCCAGCAGTTTAAACAGGGGTATCGGAAACACCATATATTTT. Complete variable domain (other parts from reference TRBV28 and TRBJ1-3): DVKVTQSSRYLVKRTGEKVFLECVQDMDHENMFWYRQDPGLGLRLIYFSYDVKMKEKGDIPEGYSVSREKKERFSLILESASTNQTSMYLCASSLNRGIGNTIYFGEGSWLTVV.

The genes are TRBV5-1 and TRBJ2-2; 10 bases map to TRBD2. Trimming at V came to 7 bases and at J to 5 bases, leaving 8 bases not matched to a gene. From germline, CDR1 is SGHRS and CDR2 YFSETQ. The CDR3 loop spans 15 amino acids. CDR3: CASRYLAGGTGELFF. CDR3 coding DNA: TGCGCCAGCCGCTACTTAGCGGGAGGAACCGGGGAGCTGTTTTTT.

This clone was detected a few times. This chain connects TRBV27 to TRBJ2-2; D not certain. The germline V and J ends were trimmed by 2 bases and 8 bases, with 9 bases remaining between them. CDR3 length: 13 amino acids. Germline V gene sequence: CDR1 MNHEY, CDR2 SMNVEV (reference sequence). In DNA, the CDR3 is TGTGCCAGCAGTTTAGTGGGGAAAGGGGAGCTGTTTTTT. This gives the protein CASSLVGKGELFF.

This chain joins TRBV5-1 and TRBJ2-1; TRBD2 matches at 11 bases. The CDR3 totals 18 residues. CDR1 SGHRS and CDR2 YFSETQ come from the germline V gene. Losses at the gene ends were 4 bases for V and 0 bases for J; bases not matched to a gene: 9. In nucleotides, the CDR3 is TGCGCCAGCAGCCCGGGATTAGCGGGAGGGTCCTCCTACAATGAGCAGTTCTTC. It specifies CASSPGLAGGSSYNEQFF.

This clone was seen at least ten times. V gene TRBV7-9 combines with J gene TRBJ2-3; 11 bases are a match to TRBD1. Germline V gene sequence: CDR1 SEHNR, CDR2 FQNEAQ (reference sequence). The CDR3 totals 17 residues. With V trimmed by 5 bases and J by 5 bases, 12 bases remained unmatched. CDR3 amino acids: CASSPVTGQGAVDTQYF. CDR3 DNA sequence: TGTGCCAGCAGCCCCGTAACAGGACAGGGGGCAGTAGATACGCAGTATTTT.

The sample holds a few counts of this clone. This chain connects TRBV28 to TRBJ2-5; D ambiguous. The DNA end is a closer match to TRBJ2-7, so the J assignment may be wrong. This CDR3 is built from 13 residues. Per the germline V gene, CDR1 is MDHEN and CDR2 is SYDVKM. CDR3 sequence reads: CASSGTASYEQYF. As DNA, the CDR3 is TGTGCCAGCAGTGGAACAGCATCCTACGAGCAGTACTTC.

A few counts support this clone. The chain has TRBV11-3 and TRBJ2-3, with D perhaps matching TRBD1 (6 bases). This CDR3 has 15 residues. V was clipped by 5 bases and J by 0 bases, with 12 bases between them. Germline CDR1 and CDR2: SGHNT and YENEEA. CDR3: CASSLQGGSTDTQYF. DNA for the CDR3: TGTGCCAGCAGCCTACAGGGTGGAAGCACAGATACGCAGTATTTT.

This chain joins TRBV6-1 and TRBJ1-4, with 7 bases identical to TRBD1. The junction had 6 bases not matched to a gene; V was cut back by 8 bases and J by 0 bases. Germline values: CDR1 MNHNS, CDR2 SASEGT. CDR3 size: 15 residues. The DNA for the CDR3 is TGTGCCAGCCAATGGGGACAGACAACTAATGAAAAACTGTTTTTT. Its protein product is CASQWGQTTNEKLFF.

The chain combines TRBV11-1 with TRBJ2-5, with unresolved D. The CDR3 spans 12 residues. With 1 base removed from V and 5 bases from J, the gap between germline ends came to 5 bases. Germline V lookup: CDR1 SGHAT, CDR2 FQDESV (reference sequence). The CDR3 reads CASSLEGETQYF. The CDR3 DNA sequence: TGTGCCAGCAGCTTAGAGGGCGAGACCCAGTACTTC.

The chain recombines TRBV28 with TRBJ2-7; no clear D. The V gene lost 5 bases and the J gene lost 0 bases, with 8 bases spanning the gap. The germline V gene has CDR1 MDHEN and CDR2 SYDVKM. CDR3 length: 13 residues. The CDR3 nucleotides read TGTGCCAGCAGTCCCCCCCTCTCCTACGAGCAGTACTTC. Translation: CASSPPLSYEQYF.

DNA for the CDR3: TGTGCCAGCAACTTCGAGGGAGGCCAGGAGACCCAGTACTTC. The encoded protein is CASNFEGGQETQYF. V and J are TRBV21-1 and TRBJ2-5; no DNA check was done on the table's D call, TRBD2. TRBV21-1 is recorded as a pseudogene. The length of the CDR3 is 14 residues.

The rearrangement joins TRBV9 to TRBJ2-2; TRBD1 or TRBD2 may be the D gene (5 bases each). Germline lookup yields CDR1 SGDLS and CDR2 YYNGEE. Deletions cut 0 bases from V and 8 bases from J, with 8 bases between. The CDR3 length is 13 residues. The DNA for the CDR3 is TGTGCCAGCAGCGTAGCGGGACGAGGGGAGCTGTTTTTT. Translated: CASSVAGRGELFF.